This note documents a single TCR beta chain sequence. This clonotype was observed once. Its recognized antigen is unknown. One base away there is no much larger clone; base qualities are not given. One read amounts to weak evidence. This sample is drawn from a study of vaccination and CD4 T cells after COVID-19 (dated by TCRdb to the early 2020s). General notes on the study: The convalescent cohort comprised six males and four females, including two Hispanic individuals, seven Caucasians, two Asians and one multiracial person. Participants got two doses of the Pfizer-BioNTech BNT162b2 vaccine (n=8) or two doses of the Moderna mRNA-1273 vaccine (n=2). Post-COVID blood samples were collected from convalescent patients a median of roughly 100 days after diagnosis, with a range of about 30 to 180 days. Post-vaccine blood samples were obtained a median of approximately 70 days after the second vaccine dose, with a range of about 14 to 241 days. Overlapping spike peptide pools from SARS-CoV-2 and from the common cold coronaviruses HCoV-NL63, HCoV-OC43 and HCoV-229E were used as culture stimuli. Control cultures received a CEFX viral epitope pool as the positive control, an HIV-1 Nef peptide pool as the negative control, or no peptide. The spike-specific CD4+ TCR repertoire was compared before and after mRNA vaccination in under 11 COVID-19 convalescent patients and 4 infection-naive healthy vaccine recipients.

Broader findings and caveats from the paper: In convalescent patients, a median around 90% of post-vaccine SARS-CoV-2-reactive clones were detected only after vaccination, and vaccine-specific priming was suggested by this finding. Nearly all vaccine-specific clones in convalescent patients (304 of 307) were mono-reactive for SARS-CoV-2 spike rather than cross-reactive with common cold coronaviruses. The number of convalescent patients in the study was relatively small, and the study did not examine early timepoints following natural infection. The median count of SARS-CoV-2-reactive clonotypes went up from 21 after infection to 38 after vaccination, although the change was not significant.

Library generation was performed with PCR. DNA from cultured CD4+ T cells was subjected to TCR sequencing with the Oncomine TCR Beta short-read assay at the Johns Hopkins FTIC core. The QIAamp micro DNA kit was used to extract genomic DNA from the cultured CD4+ T cells. Oncomine TCR Beta libraries from cultured CD4+ T cells were pooled with unique dual indexes and sequenced on an Illumina iSeq 100. In the authors' own workflow: Non-productive sequences were removed, and CDR3s not starting with C, not ending with F or W, or shorter than 7 amino acids were discarded. Antigen-specific clonotypes were identified using the MANAFEST web application through comparison of peptide-stimulated wells with reference and other culture wells. Positive clones required FDR below 0.05, an odds ratio above 5, and productive frequency above 0.1% in at least two of three replicate wells. A clonotype was classed as cross-reactive if the clonotype showed significant expansion both in SARS-CoV-2 spike wells and in at least one common cold coronavirus spike condition. Levenshtein distances (stringdist) and unrooted phylogenetic trees (ape) in R version 3.6.1 were used to assess CDR3 homology. TCRdb handled the public reads itself, with Q25 trimming in fastp and clone calling in MiXCR, and kept productive beta chains. CDR3 protein sequences are deduplicated, and each keeps its most common genes and DNA. V and J calls and clone size were set by TCRdb, not the authors. The sample profile shows about 17,000 distinct CDR3 sequences; 45% of them were found once. Clones ranked in the top ten supply around 20% of the sample.

The junction carries 17 bases between V and J, which are trimmed by 0 bases and 1 base respectively. Taken from cysteine to phenylalanine, the CDR3 has 17 residues. CDR3 DNA is the only sequence kept; it has 51 bases, read in frame from the first base. CDR1 and CDR2, per the germline V gene (reference sequence), are DFQATT and SNEGSKA. The sample's treatment or condition label, decoded: approximately nine-day PBMC culture with coronavirus spike peptide pools or control peptides (ViraFEST assay). The ViraFEST assay, used in the study, expanded antigen-specific T cells with peptide pools and then identified the expanded clonotypes through TCR sequencing. Negative nucleocapsid antibody tests before and after vaccination confirmed that the healthy vaccine recipients had no prior SARS-CoV-2 infection. Roughly 2 million PBMCs per well were cultured in IMDM with roughly 4.8% human AB serum and around 10 IU/ml IL-2, plus 10 ug/ml peptide pools. On days 3 and 7, half of the culture medium was replaced with fresh IL-2-containing medium. Once the cells had been in culture for around 10 days, the EasySep CD4+ T cell isolation kit was used to isolate CD4+ T cells by negative selection. Ficoll-Paque Plus gradient centrifugation was used to isolate PBMCs from whole blood, and the isolated PBMCs were then either used fresh or cryopreserved at -140C. In general, triplicate wells were set up for every culture condition.

The chain is encoded by TRBV20-1 joined to TRBJ2-3; the D gene is unclear. The sample was CD4+ T cells from blood, cultured in vitro, taken before SARS-CoV-2 vaccination. This clonotype was sampled from a human donor who received a COVID-19 vaccine. At the DNA level, the sequence is TGCAGTGCTAGAGATTGGGTTACGGGCTTGGGCACAGATACGCAGTATTTT. This translates into CSARDWVTGLGTDTQYF.